The TCR beta chain under discussion was sequenced for a study of T-cell reconstitution after alpha-beta-depleted transplantation in children. V was trimmed by 5 bases and J by 4 bases, leaving 18 bases between them. Germline CDR1 MNHEY, CDR2 SVGEGT. The CDR3 extends over 16 amino acids. Unique molecular identifiers were incorporated during preparation of the TCRbeta library. TCRdb reanalysed the PCR reads using MiXCR and keeps one entry per CDR3 protein. The sample yields about 610,000 distinct CDR3 sequences, 10% seen once. This clonotype was observed a handful of times. The V and J genes are TRBV6-2 or TRBV6-3 and TRBJ1-5, with D possibly matching TRBD1 (5 bases). The sequence was obtained from a human donor who donated a stem cell graft to a child with acute myeloid leukemia. The material was PBMCs from the stem cell graft donor, obtained from the stem cell graft. The CDR3 DNA sequence: TGTGCCAGCAGTCCCCCAGCGGGGGGGGTAAATCAGCCCCAGCATTTT. Its translation: CASSPPAGGVNQPQHF.